Listed here are 11 T cell receptor beta chains from one sample, sequenced in a study of blood T cell repertoires in COVID-19. Using immunoSEQ multiplex PCR, the repertoire was profiled, and TCRdb retains in-frame clones only, with some absent. Of about 250,000 clones listed, approximately 82% are singletons. Sequences were obtained from PBMCs or T cells enriched from blood (not recorded which). The receptors here all came from a middle-aged man who had been exposed to COVID-19.

The chain employs TRBV19 and TRBJ2-7; 9 nucleotides line up with TRBD1. This CDR3 is built from 14 residues. Unmatched junction bases numbered 5, after V lost 4 bases and J lost 4 bases. CDR1 is LNHDA and CDR2 is SQIVND in the germline V gene (reference sequence). CDR3 in DNA: TGTGCCAGTAGTACCGGGACAGGGACGTACGAGCAGTACTTC. It codes for CASSTGTGTYEQYF.

The chain is built from TRBV15 and TRBJ2-3; 10 bases agree with TRBD1. The CDR3 spans 16 residues. V lost 1 base and J lost 5; bases outside the gene matches: 6. Germline V lookup: CDR1 LNHNV, CDR2 YYDKDF (reference sequence). Here the CDR3 DNA reads TGTGCCACCAGCAGAGGTGTAGGACAGGGGGGAGATACGCAGTATTTT. Protein: CATSRGVGQGGDTQYF.

The chain couples TRBV7-2 to TRBJ2-1, with 8 bases fitting TRBD2. Looked up from germline, CDR1 is SGHTA and CDR2 is FQGNSA. The CDR3 extends over 14 amino acids. J was trimmed by 7 bases and V by 5 bases; bases with no gene match: 7. The CDR3 DNA is TGTGCCAGCAGCGTCCGCGGGGGGCAGAATGAGCAGTTCTTC. Its translation is CASSVRGGQNEQFF.

V gene TRBV7-2 combines with J gene TRBJ2-2; 8 nucleotides align to TRBD2. The CDR3 runs 16 residues. Germline V gives CDR1 SGHTA, CDR2 FQGNSA. Unmatched junction bases numbered 9, after V lost 5 bases and J lost 4 bases. The CDR3 sequence: CASSLPSGRVTGELFF. CDR3 sequence (DNA): TGTGCCAGCAGCCTACCGAGCGGGAGAGTCACCGGGGAGCTGTTTTTT.

Comment on this clone: At one boundary the junction diverges from the germline segment, which might be a read error. V usage is TRBV30 and J usage is TRBJ1-4; D perhaps matches TRBD1 (6 bases). The CDR3 consists of 14 residues. Per the germline V gene, CDR1 is GTSNPN and CDR2 is SVGIG (reference sequence). CDR3: CAWSGPTGYEKLFF. The CDR3 DNA reads TGTGCGTGGAGTGGGCCCACAGGGTATGAAAAACTGTTTTTT.

The chain recombines TRBV5-4 with TRBJ2-3; TRBD1 matches at 7 bases. CDR1 is SGHNT and CDR2 is YYREEE in the germline V gene (reference sequence). The length of the CDR3 is 14 residues. The trim removed 3 bases at V and 1 base at J, leaving 2 bases unmatched. CDR3 in amino acids: CASSYGQGTDTQYF. In DNA, the CDR3 is TGTGCCAGCAGCTACGGACAGGGCACAGATACGCAGTATTTT.

The gene calls are TRBV6-6 and TRBJ2-7, with 8 bases identical to TRBD1. V lost 1 base and J lost 4; bases outside the gene matches: 6. The CDR3 runs 15 residues. Germline V gene lookup returns CDR1 MNHNY and CDR2 SVGAGI (reference sequence). This CDR3 is CASSYFGQGGYEQYF. The CDR3 nucleotides read TGTGCCAGCAGTTACTTCGGACAGGGAGGATACGAGCAGTACTTC.

The chain links TRBV6-5 to TRBJ1-2; 9 positions agree with TRBD1. Trimming removed 2 bases from V and 8 bases from J; junction bases left unmatched: 9. CDR3 size: 15 residues. Germline lookup yields CDR1 MNHEY and CDR2 SVGAGI. The DNA for the CDR3 is TGTGCCAGCAGTTACCCCCCGGGACAGGGTGAAGGCTACACCTTC. This sequence encodes CASSYPPGQGEGYTF.

In this sample, this clone turned up a few times. The chain uses TRBV27 and TRBJ2-6; 8 nucleotides match TRBD1. CDR1 is MNHEY and CDR2 is SMNVEV in the germline V gene (reference sequence). The CDR3 consists of 19 residues. V trimming: 0 bases; J trimming: 1 base; junction bases outside the gene matches: 8. The DNA of the CDR3 is TGTGCCAGCAGTTTATCGCGGGCAGGGGGCTGGTCTGGGGCCAACGTCCTGACTTTC. Amino acid sequence: CASSLSRAGGWSGANVLTF.

This clone appeared a few times. In nucleotides, the CDR3 is TGTGCCAGTAGGTCCGGGGAAGCAGTATCCGGGGCCAACGTCCTGACTTTC. Translated: CASRSGEAVSGANVLTF. This sequence joins TRBV19 and TRBJ2-6, with a tentative D call TRBD2 (5 bases). The germline V gene encodes CDR1 LNHDA and CDR2 SQIVND (reference sequence). The germline V and J ends were trimmed by 6 bases and 4 bases, with 19 bases remaining between them. The length of the CDR3 is 17 residues.

V usage is TRBV10-1 and J usage is TRBJ2-5, with TRBD2 matching over 12 bases. Trimming took 6 bases from V and 4 from J; bases not matched to a gene: 3. CDR3 length: 14 residues. Germline V gene sequence: CDR1 WNHNN, CDR2 SYGVQD (reference sequence). The CDR3 region is CASSVGLAGETQYF. CDR3 bases: TGCGCCAGCAGCGTGGGACTAGCGGGAGAGACCCAGTACTTC.